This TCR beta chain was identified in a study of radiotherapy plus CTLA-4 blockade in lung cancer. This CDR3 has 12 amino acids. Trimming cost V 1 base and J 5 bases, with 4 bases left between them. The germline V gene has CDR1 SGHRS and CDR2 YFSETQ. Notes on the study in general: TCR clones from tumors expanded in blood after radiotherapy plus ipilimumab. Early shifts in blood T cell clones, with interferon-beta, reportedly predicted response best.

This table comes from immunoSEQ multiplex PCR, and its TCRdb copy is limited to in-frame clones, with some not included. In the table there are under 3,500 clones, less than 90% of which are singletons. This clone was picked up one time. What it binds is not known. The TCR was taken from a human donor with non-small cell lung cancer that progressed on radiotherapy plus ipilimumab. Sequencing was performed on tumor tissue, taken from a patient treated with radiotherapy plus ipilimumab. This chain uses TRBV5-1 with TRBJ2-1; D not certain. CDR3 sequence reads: CASSLPDNEQFF. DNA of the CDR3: TGCGCCAGCAGCTTGCCCGACAATGAGCAGTTCTTC.